The next 22 T cell receptor beta chains were all read from a single sample in a study of cytomegalovirus exposure and HLA in healthy donors. It was with 60 Vbeta and 13 Jbeta primers that the PCR ran. The method was immunoSEQ multiplex PCR; TCRdb's version includes in-frame clones alone and lacks a portion of them. This table has about 120,000 clones, around 79% appearing once. Sequencing input: PBMCs. Receptors originate from a woman aged 25 to 39 in good health and CMV-seropositive.

This clone was detected only once. The genes are TRBV4-3 and TRBJ2-3, with D perhaps matching TRBD1 (5 bases). Trimming took 4 bases from V and 1 from J, leaving 18 bases between them. The CDR3 consists of 17 residues. The germline CDR1 and CDR2 sequences are LGHNA and YSLEER. This CDR3 reads CASSPRTLPLRTDTQYF. CDR3 DNA sequence: TGCGCCAGCAGCCCGCGGACATTGCCCTTACGCACAGATACGCAGTATTTT.

V gene TRBV5-6 combines with J gene TRBJ2-2; 10 bases align to TRBD1. CDR3 size: 16 residues. V dropped 3 bases and J dropped 6; count of bases not matched to a gene: 8. The germline gives CDR1 SGHDT, CDR2 YYEEEE. The CDR3 DNA follows: TGTGCCAGCAGCTGGACCGGGACAGGGGTCGCCGGGGAGCTGTTTTTT. Translating gives CASSWTGTGVAGELFF.

V and J are TRBV19 and TRBJ2-1; D is unresolved. Trimming removed 1 base from V and 6 bases from J, with 10 bases in between. Germline CDR1 LNHDA, CDR2 SQIVND (reference sequence). The CDR3 totals 14 residues. The CDR3 nucleotides are TGTGCCAGTAGTATAGTATACGAGGTCAATGAGCAGTTCTTC. It specifies CASSIVYEVNEQFF.

This chain links TRBV28 with TRBJ2-1; D is ambiguous. There are 12 residues in the CDR3. V gave up 1 base and J gave up 10 bases, with 8 bases separating them. The germline V gene encodes CDR1 MDHEN and CDR2 SYDVKM. CDR3 nucleotides: TGTGCCAGCAGTTTATTCGTGCAGGAGCAGTTCTTC. It is translated as CASSLFVQEQFF.

This rearrangement joins TRBV7-8 to TRBJ2-7; D is perhaps TRBD1 (5 bases). The germline CDR1 and CDR2 sequences are SGHVS and FQNEAQ. CDR3 length: 13 amino acids. With 6 bases removed from V and 1 base from J, the gap between germline ends came to 10 bases. This CDR3 reads CASRYQGSYEQYF. Written as DNA, the CDR3 is TGTGCCAGCAGATACCAGGGTTCCTACGAGCAGTACTTC.

Details on this clone: This CDR3 is also generated by other DNA sequences in the sample. This sequence joins TRBV7-3 and TRBJ1-1; D remains unclear. V was pared by 4 bases and J by 4 bases, with 7 bases between. Germline CDR1 and CDR2: SGHTA and FQGTGA. The CDR3 length is 12 residues. CDR3 coding DNA: TGTGCCAGCAGCTCAGGAGGCACTGAAGCTTTCTTT. It encodes CASSSGGTEAFF.

The gene calls are TRBV29-1 and TRBJ2-3, with a possible D match to TRBD2 (7 bases). The CDR3 covers 14 residues. V lost 2 bases, J lost 5 bases, and 14 bases lay in between. Per germline, CDR1 SQVTM and CDR2 ANQGSEA. The CDR3 loop is CSVERGGAGDTQYF. The CDR3 nucleotides are TGCAGCGTTGAAAGGGGGGGAGCGGGAGATACGCAGTATTTT.

The chain has TRBV4-1 and TRBJ2-5, with D unclear. V shed 1 base and J shed 5 bases, with 11 bases lying between them. In germline, CDR1 is MGHRA, CDR2 YSYEKL. The CDR3 is 14 amino acids. The CDR3 DNA sequence: TGCGCCAGCAGCCAAGTCCCGGGTTCCGAGACCCAGTACTTC. Amino acid sequence: CASSQVPGSETQYF.

The V gene is TRBV9, the J gene TRBJ1-1, with a weak D call TRBD1 (6 bases). Germline lookup yields CDR1 SGDLS and CDR2 YYNGEE. The CDR3 has 13 residues. V was cut by 4 bases and J by 6 bases, with 13 bases left in between. The CDR3 region is CASSRREGAEAFF. In nucleotides, the CDR3 is TGTGCCAGCAGCCGGAGAGAGGGGGCTGAAGCTTTCTTT.

This clone was seen only a few times. V is TRBV4-3 and J is TRBJ1-3; D possibly corresponds to TRBD1 (5 bases). The V end was cut by 1 base, the J end by 1 base, with 5 bases between. CDR3 length equals 14 residues. Germline V gives CDR1 LGHNA, CDR2 YSLEER. The CDR3 reads CASSQAGSGNTIYF. In nucleotides, the CDR3 is TGCGCCAGCAGCCAAGCAGGGTCTGGAAACACCATATATTTT.

V is TRBV5-8 and J is TRBJ1-2; D is possibly TRBD1 (6 bases). Trimming pared 4 bases from V and 11 bases from J, leaving 18 bases between. This CDR3 has 13 amino acids. The V gene's germline CDR1 is SGHTS and CDR2 YDEGEE. In nucleotides, the CDR3 is TGTGCCAGCAGCCAGCAGGGGCGGTCCAAATACACCTTC. Protein product: CASSQQGRSKYTF.

The rearrangement uses TRBV5-1 and TRBJ1-2, with 12 bases identical to TRBD1. The CDR3 length is 14 residues. Germline-derived CDR1 and CDR2 are SGHRS and YFSETQ. The junction had 3 bases not matched to a gene; V was cut back by 3 bases and J by 6 bases. The CDR3, as DNA: TGCGCCAGCAGCTCTGGGACAGGGGGCAATGGCTACACCTTC. It yields the protein CASSSGTGGNGYTF.

V usage is TRBV9 and J usage is TRBJ1-6; no clear D. CDR3 size: 13 residues. The germline V and J ends were trimmed by 7 bases and 10 bases, with 15 bases remaining between them. CDR1 and CDR2 (germline): SGDLS, YYNGEE. The CDR3 bases are TGTGCCAGCTCCGGTGTAGTGAACTCACCCCTCCACTTT. Encoded protein: CASSGVVNSPLHF. Filled out from reference TRBV9 and TRBJ1-6, the complete variable domain reads DSGVTQTPKHLITATGQRVTLRCSPRSGDLSVYWYQQSLDQGLQFLIQYYNGEERAKGNILERFSAQQFPDLHSELNLSSLELGDSALYFCASSGVVNSPLHFGNGTRLTVT.

This chain links TRBV5-6 with TRBJ2-6; unclear D gene. The germline V gene encodes CDR1 SGHDT and CDR2 YYEEEE. Trimming shortened V by 2 bases and J by 3 bases, and 6 bases separated the two germline ends. The CDR3 covers 14 residues. The CDR3 sequence is CASSFTGGANVLTF. CDR3 coding DNA: TGTGCCAGCAGCTTCACCGGTGGGGCCAACGTCCTGACTTTC. Full variable domain (rest looked up from reference TRBV5-6 and TRBJ2-6): DAGVTQSPTHLIKTRGQQVTLRCSPKSGHDTVSWYQQALGQGPQFIFQYYEEEERQRGNFPDRFSGHQFPNYSSELNVNALLLGDSALYLCASSFTGGANVLTFGAGSRLTVL.

The table lists this clone with a count of one. The chain employs TRBV28 and TRBJ1-4, with TRBD1 matching over 8 bases. The V and J ends lost 8 bases and 0 bases, in that order; junction bases with no gene match: 5. CDR3 length: 15 amino acids. CDR1 MDHEN and CDR2 SYDVKM come from the germline V gene. The CDR3 spells CASGKTGATNEKLFF. CDR3 nucleotide sequence: TGTGCCAGCGGAAAGACAGGGGCAACTAATGAAAAACTGTTTTTT.

This clone was detected once. V usage is TRBV5-4 and J usage is TRBJ1-6; D call uncertain. This CDR3 region has 15 residues. Trimming removed 4 bases at V and 0 bases at J, with 8 bases between. In germline, CDR1 is SGHNT, CDR2 YYREEE (reference sequence). The CDR3 DNA reads as TGTGCCAGCAGCGAACAGAGCTCCTATAATTCACCCCTCCACTTT. Translation: CASSEQSSYNSPLHF.

The rearrangement joins TRBV5-1 to TRBJ1-4, with TRBD1 as a possible D gene (5 bases). V shed 7 bases and J shed 3 bases, with 13 bases lying between them. There are 14 residues in the CDR3. From germline, CDR1 is SGHRS and CDR2 YFSETQ. The CDR3 reads CASGVGEPNEKLFF. The CDR3 region has the DNA TGCGCCAGCGGCGTAGGGGAACCTAATGAAAAACTGTTTTTT.

J is TRBJ2-7 and V is TRBV7-2; D may be TRBD2 (6 bases). Germline V gene sequence: CDR1 SGHTA, CDR2 FQGNSA. The CDR3 length is 14 residues. Trimming stripped 7 bases from V and 0 bases from J, with 13 bases between. Here the CDR3 reads CASKPFGSSYEQYF. The DNA of the CDR3 is TGTGCCAGCAAACCCTTCGGGAGCTCCTACGAGCAGTACTTC.

The chain uses TRBV7-7 and TRBJ2-1, with TRBD1 as a possible D gene (5 bases). Germline V gene lookup returns CDR1 SSHAT and CDR2 FNYEAQ (reference sequence). V was shortened by 5 bases and J by 7 bases, with 12 bases between the two germline ends. CDR3 size: 13 residues. For the CDR3, the DNA is TGTGCCAGCAGCCAAGCGTACAGGAATGAGCAGTTCTTC. The encoded protein is CASSQAYRNEQFF.

The chain employs TRBV7-6 and TRBJ1-6, with unresolved D. Trimming pared 4 bases from V and 9 bases from J, leaving 10 bases between. Germline assignment: CDR1 SGHVS and CDR2 FNYEAQ. This CDR3 region has 13 residues. The CDR3 nucleotides read TGTGCCAGCAGCTACGGCGGTAGTTCACCCCTCCACTTT. Residues: CASSYGGSSPLHF.

The chain employs TRBV7-2 and TRBJ1-4; D is unclear. In germline, CDR1 is SGHTA, CDR2 FQGNSA. This CDR3 comprises 12 residues. V lost 3 bases and J lost 7, with 6 bases in between. CDR3 DNA sequence: TGTGCCAGCAGCTTTGGACTTGAAAAACTGTTTTTT. It yields the protein CASSFGLEKLFF.

The rearrangement links TRBV6-6 to TRBJ1-5; tentatively, D is TRBD1 (5 bases). CDR3 size: 12 residues. Trimming took off 2 bases at V and 7 bases at J, with 6 bases between the two ends. Germline CDR1 is MNHNY and CDR2 is SVGAGI (reference sequence). The CDR3 bases are TGTGCCAGCAGTTACGGGGCCCAGCCCCAGCATTTT. Protein product: CASSYGAQPQHF.